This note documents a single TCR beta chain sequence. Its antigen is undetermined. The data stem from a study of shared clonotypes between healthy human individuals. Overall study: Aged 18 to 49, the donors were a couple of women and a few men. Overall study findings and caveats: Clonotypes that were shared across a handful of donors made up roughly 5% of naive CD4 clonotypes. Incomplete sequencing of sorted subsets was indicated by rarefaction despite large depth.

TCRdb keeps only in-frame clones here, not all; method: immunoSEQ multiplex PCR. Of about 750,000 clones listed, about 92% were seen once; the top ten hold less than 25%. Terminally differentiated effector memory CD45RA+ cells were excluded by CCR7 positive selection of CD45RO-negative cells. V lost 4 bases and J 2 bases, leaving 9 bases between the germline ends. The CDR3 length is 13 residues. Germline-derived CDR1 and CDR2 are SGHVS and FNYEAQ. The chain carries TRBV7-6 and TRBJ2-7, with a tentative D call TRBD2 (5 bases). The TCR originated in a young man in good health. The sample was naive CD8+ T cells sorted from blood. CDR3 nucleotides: TGTGCCAGCAGCTCCCCGGGAACCTACGAGCAGTACTTC. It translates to CASSSPGTYEQYF.